This is a list of T cell receptor beta chains from one sample in a study of blood T cells in healthy people across ages. TCRdb ran MiXCR on the 5' RACE reads and lists one entry per CDR3 protein. The data contain some 640,000 distinct CDR3 sequences, roughly 30% of them singletons. Input material: blood. The receptors derive from a woman at least 80 years old in good health. Each CDR3 is given with its conserved first and last residue. D genes are given only for firm matches. Clone size appears in some rows only: once, few, many, or a class for an expanded clone.

clone size	J gene	V gene	D gene	CDR3 DNA	CDR3 protein
many	TRBJ1-2	TRBV30	-	TGTGCCTGGAGTGTACAGGACTATGGCTACACCTTC	CAWSVQDYGYTF
many	TRBJ1-2	TRBV7-9	-	TGTGCCAGCAGCCTATCGACAGTCGGCTATGGCTACACCTTC	CASSLSTVGYGYTF
few	TRBJ1-5	TRBV20-1	-	TGCAGTGCAGAGGGGGGAGGGCCGGGCAATCAGCCCCAGCATTTT	CSAEGGGPGNQPQHF
many	TRBJ2-7	TRBV12-3/TRBV12-4	-	TGTGCCAGCAGTCCTAGGACAGTAGCCTTTTCCTACGAGCAGTACTTC	CASSPRTVAFSYEQYF
many	TRBJ1-6	TRBV20-1	-	TGCAGTGCTAGAGACACAGGCCTTTTAAATTCACCCCTCCACTTT	CSARDTGLLNSPLHF
many	TRBJ2-3	TRBV12-3/TRBV12-4	-	TGTGCCAGCACCATCCCGCTAACGGGGGTCACAGATACGCAGTATTTT	CASTIPLTGVTDTQYF
few	TRBJ2-1	TRBV5-1	TRBD2	TGCGCCAGCAGCTTGGCCAGGAGCGGGGGCTCCCACAATGAGCAGTTCTTC	CASSLARSGGSHNEQFF
many	TRBJ2-5	TRBV3-1	-	TGTGCCAGCAGCCAAGATGGCTGGCAAGAGACCCAGTACTTC	CASSQDGWQETQYF
-	TRBJ1-2	TRBV6-2/TRBV6-3	-	TGTGCCAGCAGTGTTGACCGCGGCGGTGGCTACACCTTC	CASSVDRGGGYTF
many	TRBJ2-1	TRBV9	TRBD2	TGTGCCAGCAGCGTATCGACTAGCGGTTACAATGAGCAGTTCTTC	CASSVSTSGYNEQFF
-	TRBJ1-4	TRBV6-1	TRBD1	TGTGCCAGCATCAGGGGGCAGGGGGAAAAACTGTTTTTT	CASIRGQGEKLFF
-	TRBJ1-3	TRBV20-1	-	TGCAGTGCTAGGGATCCAGGCTACGGGTCTGGAAACACCATATATTTT	CSARDPGYGSGNTIYF
many	TRBJ2-3	TRBV12-3/TRBV12-4	TRBD2	TGTGCCAGCGGCACGGGGGGAGGGACAGATACGCAGTATTTT	CASGTGGGTDTQYF
-	TRBJ2-2	TRBV5-1	-	TGCGCCAGCAGCTTGGCTCAGGGAGTGGCCGGGGAGCTGTTTTTT	CASSLAQGVAGELFF
-	TRBJ2-7	TRBV29-1	-	TGCAGCGTTGACAGGGTCAGTTGCAATGAGCAGTACTTC	CSVDRVSCNEQYF
-	TRBJ2-1	TRBV20-1	TRBD1	TGCAGTGCTAGAGGTCAGGGGGCTTATTCGCATGAGCAGTTCTTC	CSARGQGAYSHEQFF
-	TRBJ1-1	TRBV28	-	TGTGCCAGCAGTTTATCCATCAAGGGCGAAGCTTTCTTT	CASSLSIKGEAFF
many	TRBJ1-2	TRBV6-1	TRBD1	TGTGCCAGCAGTGAAGAGGGACAGACCAGGTTGGGGGGCTACACCTTC	CASSEEGQTRLGGYTF
few	TRBJ1-5	TRBV9	-	TGTGCCAGCAGCGTAGATGGACAGTTCAATCAGCCCCAGCATTTT	CASSVDGQFNQPQHF
many	TRBJ2-3	TRBV7-3	-	TGTGCCAGCAGCTCCAGGGTGGAGACAGATACGCAGTATTTT	CASSSRVETDTQYF
-	TRBJ2-2	TRBV20-1	-	TGCAGTGCCGAAGGGTCGGGGATTCGAACCGGGGAGCTGTTTTTT	CSAEGSGIRTGELFF
many	TRBJ2-1	TRBV12-3/TRBV12-4	TRBD2	TGTGCCAGCAGTTCCGCGGGGGGGACCAGCTCCTACAATGAGCAGTTCTTC	CASSSAGGTSSYNEQFF
few	TRBJ1-2	TRBV7-3	TRBD1	TGTGCCAGCAGTCGCGTGGAGGGGGCGTATGGCTACACCTTC	CASSRVEGAYGYTF
-	TRBJ2-7	TRBV7-9	-	TGTGCCAGCAGCGAGTCAACGTCCTACGAGCAGTACTTC	CASSESTSYEQYF
once	TRBJ2-3	TRBV5-1	-	TGCGCCAGCAGTAGCACAGTTCAAGATACGCAGTATTTT	CASSSTVQDTQYF
many	TRBJ1-2	TRBV12-3/TRBV12-4	TRBD1	TGTGCCAGCAGGCACACAGGGGAGTCCTATGGCTACACCTTC	CASRHTGESYGYTF
many	TRBJ2-3	TRBV18	-	TGTGCCAGCTCACCAAGGCAGTTCACAGATACGCAGTATTTT	CASSPRQFTDTQYF
many	TRBJ2-7	TRBV5-1	-	TGCGCCAGCAGCTTGGGAGGGGAATACTCCTACGAGCAGTACTTC	CASSLGGEYSYEQYF
many	TRBJ2-3	TRBV2	-	TGTGCCAGCAGTGAAGCGGGGGGAAATACGCAGTATTTT	CASSEAGGNTQYF